This TCR beta chain was sequenced in a study of T-cell reconstitution after alpha-beta-depleted transplantation in children (dated by TCRdb to 2015 to 2016). For context, the study as a whole: Using TCR repertoire profiling, the study followed T-cell immune reconstitution in a quantitative way in children after TCRalphabeta/CD19-depleted allogeneic hematopoietic cell transplantation.

Only a few counts were recorded for this clonotype. Its antigen is unknown. Per-base quality was not reported, and no clone a single base away is much larger than it. V trim: 4 bases; J trim: 1 base; unmatched bases: 1. From the cysteine through the phenylalanine, the CDR3 covers 14 amino acids. The DNA shown is the 42-base CDR3, in frame from base 1. The germline V gene yields SGHDT for CDR1 and YYEEEE for CDR2. Libraries were built with PCR. The sequencer listed for this sample is Illumina HiSeq 2500. To normalize quantification of the TCRbeta repertoire, the TCR libraries were built with molecular barcoding that relied on unique molecular identifiers. In-frame beta chains were kept once TCRdb had trimmed the public reads at Q25 with fastp and called clones with MiXCR. Every entry covers one CDR3 protein and lists the most common genes and DNA from its rows. The sample contains about 500,000 distinct CDR3 sequences, about 30% of them found a single time. The top ten constitute around 2.5% of the sample.

The sequence came from a human donor who donated a stem cell graft to a child with aplastic anemia. The source was PBMCs from the stem cell graft donor, collected from the stem cell graft. The V gene is TRBV5-6 and the J gene is TRBJ2-2; TRBD1 lines up with 7 middle nucleotides. The CDR3 protein sequence reads: CASSRQGNTGELFF. The bases read TGTGCCAGCAGCAGACAGGGGAACACCGGGGAGCTGTTTTTT.